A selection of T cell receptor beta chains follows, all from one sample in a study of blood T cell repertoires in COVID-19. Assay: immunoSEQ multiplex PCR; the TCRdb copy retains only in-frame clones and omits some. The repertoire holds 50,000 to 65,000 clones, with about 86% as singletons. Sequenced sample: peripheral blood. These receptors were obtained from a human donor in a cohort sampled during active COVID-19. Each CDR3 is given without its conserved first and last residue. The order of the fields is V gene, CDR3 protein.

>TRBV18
ASSPRQGGTDTQY
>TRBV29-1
SVEDQGIFGYGYT
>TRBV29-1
SVGDQPQH
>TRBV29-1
SVLKGATNYGYT
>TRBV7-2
ASSSTGVGQPQH
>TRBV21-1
ASSKIRPGTGYGYT
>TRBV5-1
ASSSTPRGSYEQY
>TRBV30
AWSRRTGELF
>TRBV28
ASSLSGTSTYEQY
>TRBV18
ASSPLVAARNGEQF
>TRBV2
ASSEAGKGGSYNSPLH
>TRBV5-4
ASSFREGTNTQY
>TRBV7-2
ASSWGGETQY
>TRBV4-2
ASSQVVAGITGELF
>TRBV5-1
ASSPDLSSTNEKLF
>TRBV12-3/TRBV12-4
ASSLTGVGYT
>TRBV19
ASSRDRAADGYT
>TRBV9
ASSVTTRSSYNEQF
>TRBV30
AWSVTRGNEQF
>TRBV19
ASSIGQGWETQY
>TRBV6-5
ASSRLGEQF
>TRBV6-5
ASRDQTGGEQF